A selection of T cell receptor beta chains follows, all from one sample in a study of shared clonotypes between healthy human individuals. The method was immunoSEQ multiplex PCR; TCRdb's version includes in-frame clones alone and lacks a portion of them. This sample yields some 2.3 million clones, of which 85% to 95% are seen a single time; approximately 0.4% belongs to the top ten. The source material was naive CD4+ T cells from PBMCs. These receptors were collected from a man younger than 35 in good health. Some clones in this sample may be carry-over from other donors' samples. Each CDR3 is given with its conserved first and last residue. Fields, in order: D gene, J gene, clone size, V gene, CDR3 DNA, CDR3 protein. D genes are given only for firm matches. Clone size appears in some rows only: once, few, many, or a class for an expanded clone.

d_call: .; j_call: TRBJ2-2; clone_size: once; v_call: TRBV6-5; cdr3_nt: TGTGCCAGCAGTTACTCGATGCAGGGCTACACCGGGGAGCTGTTTTTT; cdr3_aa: CASSYSMQGYTGELFF
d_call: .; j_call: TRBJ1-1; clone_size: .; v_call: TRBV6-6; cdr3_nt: TGTGCCAGCAGGCCAGGGAGCCCCACTGAAGCTTTCTTT; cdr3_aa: CASRPGSPTEAFF
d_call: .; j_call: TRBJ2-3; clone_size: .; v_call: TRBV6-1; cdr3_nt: TGTGCCAGCAGTGGCTTGGATACGCAGTATTTT; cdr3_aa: CASSGLDTQYF
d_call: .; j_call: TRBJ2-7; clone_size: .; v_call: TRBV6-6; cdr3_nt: TGTGCCAGCAGCCCCCCGACTAGAATCCCCTCCTACGAGCAGTACTTC; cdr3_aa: CASSPPTRIPSYEQYF
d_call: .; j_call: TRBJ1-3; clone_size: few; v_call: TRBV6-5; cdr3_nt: TGTGCCAGCAGTTACTCTGGAAACACCATATATTTT; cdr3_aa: CASSYSGNTIYF
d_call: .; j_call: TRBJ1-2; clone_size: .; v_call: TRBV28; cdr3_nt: TGTGCCAGCAGTACCTTGGGGGGGGCTAACTATGGCTACACCTTC; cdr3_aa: CASSTLGGANYGYTF
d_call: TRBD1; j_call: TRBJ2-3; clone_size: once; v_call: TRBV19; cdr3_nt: TGTGCCACCGGGATGGGACAGGGCGAGGGAGATACGCAGTATTTT; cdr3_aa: CATGMGQGEGDTQYF
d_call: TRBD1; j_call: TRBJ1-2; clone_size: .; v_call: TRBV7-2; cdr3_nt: TGTGCCAGCAGCTTCCCAGGGGGCGAGGGCGGCCACACCTTC; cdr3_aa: CASSFPGGEGGHTF
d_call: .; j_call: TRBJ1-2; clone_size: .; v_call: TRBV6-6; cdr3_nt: TGTGCCAGCAGTTACTCGCCAGCTTACTATGGCTACACCTTC; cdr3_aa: CASSYSPAYYGYTF
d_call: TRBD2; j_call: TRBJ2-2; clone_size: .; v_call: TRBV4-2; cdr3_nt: TGTGCCAGCAGCCAAGAAAGACTAGCGGGAGGGGGTGCCGGGGAGCTGTTTTTT; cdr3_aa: CASSQERLAGGGAGELFF
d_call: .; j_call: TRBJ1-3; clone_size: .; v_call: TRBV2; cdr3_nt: TGTGCCAGCAGTGGCTCTGGAAACACCATATATTTT; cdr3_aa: CASSGSGNTIYF
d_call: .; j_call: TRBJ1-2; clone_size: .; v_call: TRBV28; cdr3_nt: TGTGCCAGCAGCCTTGCGGGGAACTATGGCTACACCTTC; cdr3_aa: CASSLAGNYGYTF
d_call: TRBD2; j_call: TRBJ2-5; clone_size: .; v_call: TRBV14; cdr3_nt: TGTGCCAGCAGCCAAGATGAGGGTTGGATAGCGGGAGAAGAGACCCAGTACTTC; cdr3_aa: CASSQDEGWIAGEETQYF
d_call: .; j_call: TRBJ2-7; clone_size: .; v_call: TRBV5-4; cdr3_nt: TGTGCCAGCAGCCCCGGCCGCTATAGGGGAGTAAATGAGCAGTACTTC; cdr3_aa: CASSPGRYRGVNEQYF
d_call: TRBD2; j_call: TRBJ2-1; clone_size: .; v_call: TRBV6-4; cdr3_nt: TGTGCCAGCAGTGACGAAGGGGGACTAGCGGCATACAATGAGCAGTTCTTC; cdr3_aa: CASSDEGGLAAYNEQFF
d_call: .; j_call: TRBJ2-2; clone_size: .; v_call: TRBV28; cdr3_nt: TGTGCCAGCATCCCAACTCCTTCAGGGCTCCATGGGGGCGGGGAGCTGTTTTTT; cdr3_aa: CASIPTPSGLHGGGELFF
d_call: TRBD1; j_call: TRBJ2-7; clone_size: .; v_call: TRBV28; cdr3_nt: TGTGCCAGCAGGGACAGGGGCCGCTACGAGCAGTACTTC; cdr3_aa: CASRDRGRYEQYF
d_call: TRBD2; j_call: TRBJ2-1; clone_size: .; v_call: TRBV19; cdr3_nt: TGTGCCAGTAGCAACCTGGGGGCTAGCGGGACTGAGCAGTTCTTC; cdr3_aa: CASSNLGASGTEQFF
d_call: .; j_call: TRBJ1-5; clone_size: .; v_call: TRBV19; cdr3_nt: TGTGCCAGTAGTATCAGCCCTTCGGTGGGCAATCAGCCCCAGCATTTT; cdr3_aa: CASSISPSVGNQPQHF
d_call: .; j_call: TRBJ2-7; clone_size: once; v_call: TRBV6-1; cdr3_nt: TGTGCCAGCAGTGAGGGGGGACATGCCGAGCAGTACTTC; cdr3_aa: CASSEGGHAEQYF
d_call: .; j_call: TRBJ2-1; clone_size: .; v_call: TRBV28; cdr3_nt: TGTGCCAGCAGATCGGGCTCCTACAATGAGCAGTTCTTC; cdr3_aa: CASRSGSYNEQFF
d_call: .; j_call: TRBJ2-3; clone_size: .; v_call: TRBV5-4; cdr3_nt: TGTGCCAGCAGCTCACTAGGCCCGGCAGATACGCAGTATTTT; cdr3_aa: CASSSLGPADTQYF
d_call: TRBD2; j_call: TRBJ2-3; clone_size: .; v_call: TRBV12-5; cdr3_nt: TGTGCTAGTGGTTTGTCATCCGGGACTAATGTTCCAGATACGCAGTATTTT; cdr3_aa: CASGLSSGTNVPDTQYF
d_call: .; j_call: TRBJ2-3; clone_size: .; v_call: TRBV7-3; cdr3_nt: TGTGCCAGCAGCAACAAACAGGGAGATACGCAGTATTTT; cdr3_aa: CASSNKQGDTQYF
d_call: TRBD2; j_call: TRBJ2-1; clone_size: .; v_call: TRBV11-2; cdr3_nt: TGTGCCAGCAGCGCGACTAGCGGGAGTGGCAATGAGCAGTTCTTC; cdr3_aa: CASSATSGSGNEQFF
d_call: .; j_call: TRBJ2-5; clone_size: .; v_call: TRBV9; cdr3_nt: TGTGCCAGCAGCGCGGGACCCGGGAGAGAGACCCAGTACTTC; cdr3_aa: CASSAGPGRETQYF
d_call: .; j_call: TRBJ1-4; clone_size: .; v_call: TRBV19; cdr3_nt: TGTGCCAGTAGTATACAGCGGGAAAAACTGTTTTTT; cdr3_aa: CASSIQREKLFF
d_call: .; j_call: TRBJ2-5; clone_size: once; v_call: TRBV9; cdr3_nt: TGTGCCAGCAGTCCCCCGGGACCCGGAGAGACCCAGTACTTC; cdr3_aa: CASSPPGPGETQYF
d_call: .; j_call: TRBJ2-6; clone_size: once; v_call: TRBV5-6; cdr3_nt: TGTGCCAGCAGCTTGGCCGGGTCCGGGACTGGGGCCAACGTCCTGACTTTC; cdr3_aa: CASSLAGSGTGANVLTF
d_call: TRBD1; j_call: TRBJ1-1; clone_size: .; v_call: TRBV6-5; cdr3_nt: TGTGCCAGCAGTTACCATACAGGGGGCACTGAAGCTTTCTTT; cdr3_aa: CASSYHTGGTEAFF
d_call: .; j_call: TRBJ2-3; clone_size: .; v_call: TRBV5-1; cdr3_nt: TGCGCCAGCAGTTACGGGCTGGAGGGCGCAGATACGCAGTATTTT; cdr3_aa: CASSYGLEGADTQYF
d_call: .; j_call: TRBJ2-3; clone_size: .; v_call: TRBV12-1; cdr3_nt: TGTGCCAGCAGCGGGCCGACTAGTGACACGCAGTATTTT; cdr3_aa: CASSGPTSDTQYF
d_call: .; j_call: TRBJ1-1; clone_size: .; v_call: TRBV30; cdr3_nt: TGTGCCTGGAGTGTCGAATTGAACACTGAAGCTTTCTTT; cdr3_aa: CAWSVELNTEAFF
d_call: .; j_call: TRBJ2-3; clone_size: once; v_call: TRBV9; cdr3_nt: TGTGCCAGCAGCGTAACCCCCGGGCCAGATACGCAGTATTTT; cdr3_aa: CASSVTPGPDTQYF
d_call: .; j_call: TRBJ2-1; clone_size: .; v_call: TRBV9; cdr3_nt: TGTGCCAGCAGCGTAGTGGACAGCTTCTACAATGAGCAGTTCTTC; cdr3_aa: CASSVVDSFYNEQFF
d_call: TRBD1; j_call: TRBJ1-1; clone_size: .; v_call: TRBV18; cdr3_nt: TGTGCCAGCTCACCACCGGGACAGGGAGGAACTGAAGCTTTCTTT; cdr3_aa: CASSPPGQGGTEAFF
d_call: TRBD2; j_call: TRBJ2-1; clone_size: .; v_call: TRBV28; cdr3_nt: TGTGCCAGCCCGGCGAGCGGGAGACCCAATGAGCAGTTCTTC; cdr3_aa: CASPASGRPNEQFF
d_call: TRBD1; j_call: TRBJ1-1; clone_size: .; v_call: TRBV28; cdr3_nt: TGTGCCAGCAGTCTTTGGACAGGAGAGAACACTGAAGCTTTCTTT; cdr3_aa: CASSLWTGENTEAFF
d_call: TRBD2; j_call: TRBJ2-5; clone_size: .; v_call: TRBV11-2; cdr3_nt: TGTGCCAGCAGACGGACTAGCGGCCAAGAGACCCAGTACTTC; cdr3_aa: CASRRTSGQETQYF
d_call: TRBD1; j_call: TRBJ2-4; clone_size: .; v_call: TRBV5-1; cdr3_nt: TGCGCCAGCAGCTCGAGGACAGGGGAGGCCATTCAGTACTTC; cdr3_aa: CASSSRTGEAIQYF
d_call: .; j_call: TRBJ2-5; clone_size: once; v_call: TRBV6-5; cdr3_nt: TGTGCCAGCCGAGGCGGGCGGTACCAAGAGACCCAGTACTTC; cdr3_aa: CASRGGRYQETQYF
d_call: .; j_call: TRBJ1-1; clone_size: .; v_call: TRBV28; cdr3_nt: TGTGCCAGCAGTTTACAGGGTAACACTGAAGCTTTCTTT; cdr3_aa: CASSLQGNTEAFF
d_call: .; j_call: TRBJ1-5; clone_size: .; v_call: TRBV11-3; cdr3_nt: TGTGCCAGCAGCTTAGGAAAGGGAGCTCGGCAGCCCCAGCATTTT; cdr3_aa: CASSLGKGARQPQHF
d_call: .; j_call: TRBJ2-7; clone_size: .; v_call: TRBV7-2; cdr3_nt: TGTGCCAGCAGCACCGGGGGCAGTTCCTACGAGCAGTACTTC; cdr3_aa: CASSTGGSSYEQYF
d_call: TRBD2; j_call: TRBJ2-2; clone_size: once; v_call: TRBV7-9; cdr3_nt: TGTGCCAGCAGCTTCTCGGGACTAGCGGGAGTCCGCGGGGAGCTGTTTTTT; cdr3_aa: CASSFSGLAGVRGELFF
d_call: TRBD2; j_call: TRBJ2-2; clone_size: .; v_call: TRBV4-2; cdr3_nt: TGTGCCAGCCGTCGGGAGGTCGGCACCGGGGAGCTGTTTTTT; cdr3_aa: CASRREVGTGELFF
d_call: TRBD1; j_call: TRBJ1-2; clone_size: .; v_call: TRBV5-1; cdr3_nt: TGCGCCAGCAGCTGGGGACAGGCTAACTATGGCTACACCTTC; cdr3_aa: CASSWGQANYGYTF